This paragraph reports one T cell receptor beta chain. As yet, its antigen is unknown. This entry comes from a study of T cells after yellow fever vaccination. Study-level results: FACS-sorted repertoires might harbor abundant contaminating clonotypes from the bulk population.

CDR3 length: 13 residues. Looked up from germline, CDR1 is SEHNR and CDR2 is FQNEAQ (reference sequence). The V gene lost 2 bases and the J gene lost 7 bases, with 8 bases spanning the gap. A universal primer site and UMIs were added as TCR cDNA was made by 5'RACE template switching. MiXCR was run by TCRdb on the 5' RACE reads, yielding one entry per CDR3 protein. Among hundreds of thousands of distinct CDR3 sequences listed, over 4% were seen once. This clonotype originated in a man between 18 and 29 years old who received the YFV17D yellow fever vaccine. V gene TRBV7-9 combines with J gene TRBJ2-2; possibly TRBD1 or TRBD2 for D (5 bases each). Sample: PBMCs, taken 5 days after the yellow fever booster vaccination. The CDR3 protein is CASSLRGGGELFF. In DNA form, the CDR3 reads TGTGCCAGCAGCTTACGGGGCGGCGGGGAGCTGTTTTTT.